Included here is one T cell receptor (beta chain) sequence, with context. Which antigen it targets is not known. Nothing much larger sits one base from this clone, and base qualities are not available. The sample comes from a study of shared clonotypes between healthy human individuals (TCRdb year 2020). As for the study more broadly: The cohort included a few men and a couple of women between 18 and 49 years of age. For each donor, three plates each were used for CD4 naive and CD4 memory, two plates were used for CD8 naive, and one plate was used for CD8 memory. Blood TCR repertoires of about 5 healthy adults were deeply sequenced to estimate repertoire size and the extent of clonotype sharing between individuals. To increase sequencing depth and limit assay-specific biases, TCR repertoire library preparation and sequencing were carried out by different laboratories using diverse techniques. Each donor's leukapheresis produced roughly between roughly 0.9 and 9 billion PBMCs.

The germline V gene yields ENHRY for CDR1 and SYGVKD for CDR2. Counted from cysteine to phenylalanine, this CDR3 has 17 amino acids. Only CDR3 DNA is held: 51 bases, read in frame from base 1. Trimmed from V: 6 bases; trimmed from J: 10 bases; junction bases lacking a gene match: 17. CD8 naive samples were obtained by positive selection for CCR7 among CD45RO-negative cells, yielding a CD45RA+CCR7+ population from which TemRA cells were excluded. The donors were healthy, HIV-negative adults with no recently reported acute infections or vaccinations. Only Caucasian adults living in Nashville, Tennessee, USA were represented among the donors. Blood was obtained by leukapheresis, after which PBMCs were separated by Ficoll-Histopaque density gradient centrifugation and cryopreserved in liquid nitrogen vapor phase. Purity and quantity of every magnetically sorted T cell population were checked by analytical flow cytometry. Each sorted fraction had its genomic DNA isolated and then quantified by UV absorbance on a Nanodrop 2000c.

On the study overall, not on this receptor specifically: The genetic and exposure-history diversity represented was limited by the small number of donors. Estimated clonotype richness was generally larger for naive than for memory subsets. Rarefaction of sorted-subset datasets indicated incomplete sequencing despite the large sequencing depth. Based on pairwise subsampling, the degree of clonotype sharing among donors was expected to be affected by sequencing depth. Sampling was restricted to blood, and TCR repertoires in tissue are likely to differ from TCR repertoires in blood. Compared with non-shared clonotypes, the clonotypes found in all four sorted-subset donors had higher generation probabilities. When a handful of donors were compared, the shared fraction of clonotypes was around 4.6% for naive CD4, 3.5% for naive CD8, more than 2% for memory CD4, and 0.35% to 0.4% for memory CD8.

Using the deep immunoSEQ assay, TCR CDR3 regions were amplified from genomic DNA by multiplex PCR. For each cell subset, the extracted genomic DNA was distributed evenly across all wells of several immunoSEQ 96-well plates, and each plate served as one replicate. For sorted subsets, approximately 210 ng of genomic DNA, equivalent to around 30,000 T cell genomes, went into each replicate PCR. Purified libraries were quantified with a Qubit 3.0 fluorometer, sized on a Bioanalyzer 2100, and re-quantified with the KAPA Library Quantification kit. Every immunoSEQ 96-well plate was sequenced on a dedicated single-read 150-cycle Illumina NextSeq 550 flow cell. Regarding the original processing steps: Because the immunoSEQ output included only junctional sequences and no quality scores, the filtering could not be the same as the filtering used for full-length reads. To assign V/J genes and CDR3, sequences were annotated against IMGT germline references using PyIR, a Python wrapper for IgBLAST v1.9. Reads were filtered out if the reads had weak V/J assignments (E-value above 1e-6), no CDR3, stop codons, out-of-frame junctions, or ambiguous translated residues. V3J clonotypes were defined as sequences sharing the same inferred V gene, J gene, and CDR3 amino acid sequence. The percentage overlap between two repertoires was calculated by dividing the number of shared unique clonotypes by the size of the smaller repertoire. Three approaches were used to assess repertoire richness: RTK rarefaction, the Chao1 estimator, and Recon v2.1 estimates of unobserved clonotypes. Generation probabilities were computed with OLGA for all TCRbeta clonotypes obtained by the gDNA method from a few donors. The immuneACCESS repertoire file appears here via TCRdb, limited to in-frame rearrangements. These files lack a portion of the clones; in checked studies, under half of the deficit traces to unresolved V genes, and the cause of the others is not known. V, J and clone size derive from that table, while D and trimming were established from the DNA sequence. Recorded for this sample are approximately 2,000,000 clones; roughly 95% of them occurred a single time. About 1.6% of the sample comes from the top ten.

The sequence was obtained from a man aged 18 to 35 in good health. Some clones in this sample may be carry-over from other donors' samples. The sequenced sample consisted of naive CD8+ T cells from PBMCs. The intended sense of this specimen's cell subset or site label: CD45RA+CCR7+. The V and J segments used are TRBV10-3 and TRBJ2-1; the central 11 bases match TRBD2. The DNA sequence reads TGTGCCATCAGCGATCCCCCGGTAGCGGGAGGGGGAGGGGAGCAGTTCTTC. This yields the protein CAISDPPVAGGGGEQFF.